One and the same sample provided the 30 T cell receptor beta chains below, sequenced in a study of T cells after yellow fever vaccination. TCRdb analysed the 5' RACE reads with MiXCR anew, one entry per CDR3 protein. The repertoire includes 620,000 or so distinct CDR3 sequences, roughly a sixth of them detected once, and approximately 15% sits in the top ten. This material consisted of PBMCs, taken less than 6 days after the first yellow fever vaccination. Every receptor here comes from a man between 18 and 35 years old who received the YFV17D yellow fever vaccine.

The V gene is TRBV5-1, the J gene TRBJ1-5, with D perhaps TRBD1 (5 bases). V was clipped by 4 bases and J by 9 bases, with 17 bases between them. Germline CDR1 reads SGHRS; CDR2 reads YFSETQ. CDR3 length: 14 amino acids. The CDR3 is CASSTTAGGGPQHF. The CDR3 DNA sequence: TGCGCCAGCAGCACGACGGCTGGGGGAGGGCCCCAGCATTTT.

V usage is TRBV7-2 and J usage is TRBJ2-3, with D uncertain. The germline V gene encodes CDR1 SGHTA and CDR2 FQGNSA. Trimming stripped 2 bases from V and 4 bases from J, with 13 bases between. The length of the CDR3 is 15 residues. The CDR3 reads CASSLNPPGADTQYF. The CDR3 DNA follows: TGTGCCAGCAGCTTAAACCCCCCAGGCGCAGATACGCAGTATTTT.

The CDR3 is CSARPPSSYNSPLHF. The CDR3, as DNA: TGCAGTGCTAGACCCCCAAGCTCCTATAATTCACCCCTCCACTTT. The rearrangement joins TRBV20-1 to TRBJ1-6; the D is unclear. Germline assignment: CDR1 DFQATT and CDR2 SNEGSKA (reference sequence). The CDR3 has 15 amino acids. Between the trimmed V and J ends, which lost 2 bases and 0 bases, there was a span of 8 bases.

This clonotype was seen a few times. The chain has TRBV7-9 and TRBJ2-5; a weak D match, TRBD1 (5 bases). Germline V gene lookup returns CDR1 SEHNR and CDR2 FQNEAQ (reference sequence). The CDR3 has 15 amino acids. V was shortened by 3 bases and J by 5 bases, with 16 bases between the two germline ends. CDR3: CASSLNGGYRETQYF. The CDR3 nucleotides read TGTGCCAGCAGCTTGAATGGCGGTTACAGGGAGACCCAGTACTTC.

This clonotype was counted only a few times. J is TRBJ2-7 and V is TRBV7-9, with D perhaps matching TRBD2 (6 bases). Deletions cut 4 bases from V and 9 bases from J, with 13 bases between. Germline V gene sequence: CDR1 SEHNR, CDR2 FQNEAQ (reference sequence). CDR3 length: 12 amino acids. The CDR3 DNA reads TGTGCCAGCAGCTCCGGTCCCGGGGGGCAGTACTTC. Amino acid sequence: CASSSGPGGQYF.

V is TRBV12-3 or TRBV12-4 and J is TRBJ2-1, with D possibly being TRBD1 (5 bases). This CDR3 is built from 15 residues. Trimming stripped 0 bases from V and 4 bases from J, with 10 bases between. Written as DNA, the CDR3 is TGTGCCAGCAGTTTAGCGCAGGGTTCTTACAATGAGCAGTTCTTC. Its translation is CASSLAQGSYNEQFF.

The sample holds a few counts of this clonotype. The chain joins TRBV11-1 to TRBJ2-2, with a weak D call TRBD2 (5 bases). The CDR3 covers 15 residues. V gave up 0 bases and J gave up 3 bases, with 8 bases separating them. The germline CDR1 and CDR2 sequences are SGHAT and FQDESV (reference sequence). The CDR3 region has the DNA TGTGCCAGCAGCTTAGCCCCGGGGTACACCGGGGAGCTGTTTTTT. It is translated as CASSLAPGYTGELFF.

In its sample, this clonotype was seen a few times. The chain carries TRBV20-1 and TRBJ1-3; D not certain. In germline, CDR1 is DFQATT, CDR2 SNEGSKA (reference sequence). This CDR3 spans 14 amino acids. V shed 6 bases and J shed 0 bases, with 12 bases lying between them. Written as DNA, the CDR3 is TGCAGTGCCAGTTATGGGTTCTCTGGAAACACCATATATTTT. Its protein is CSASYGFSGNTIYF.

The chain combines TRBV27 with TRBJ2-7; 8 nucleotides align to TRBD2. The CDR3 is made up of 16 amino acids. V lost 2 bases, J lost 0 bases, and 6 bases stayed unmatched. The V gene's germline CDR1 is MNHEY and CDR2 SMNVEV (reference sequence). CDR3 DNA sequence: TGTGCCAGCAGTTTACGCGGGGGGCTGAGCTCCTACGAGCAGTACTTC. This gives the protein CASSLRGGLSSYEQYF.

CDR3 sequence reads: CASKPSGGVYGYTF. The CDR3 DNA follows: TGTGCCAGCAAACCAAGTGGCGGAGTCTATGGCTACACCTTC. The chain couples TRBV7-8 to TRBJ1-2; D remains unclear. Germline values: CDR1 SGHVS, CDR2 FQNEAQ. The CDR3 has 14 residues. Deletions cut 7 bases from V and 4 bases from J, with 16 bases between.

The rearrangement uses TRBV7-2 and TRBJ1-2; D is undetermined. Trimming took off 1 base at V and 2 bases at J, with 5 bases between the two ends. Germline V gene data show CDR1 as SGHTA and CDR2 as FQGNSA. The CDR3 consists of 13 residues. CDR3 nucleotide sequence: TGTGCCAGCAGCTTAGAGAGAAACTATGGCTACACCTTC. Its protein product is CASSLERNYGYTF.

This clonotype was observed a handful of times. This chain connects TRBV6-5 to TRBJ1-2; 7 bases line up with TRBD1. The CDR3 covers 13 residues. J was trimmed by 8 bases and V by 6 bases; bases with no gene match: 9. The germline V gene has CDR1 MNHEY and CDR2 SVGAGI. In DNA, the CDR3 is TGTGCCAGCAGGAGCACAGGGGTCGGCGGCTACACCTTC. This codes for CASRSTGVGGYTF.

This clonotype was recorded a few times. This rearrangement joins TRBV28 to TRBJ2-1, with TRBD2 identical over 7 bases. Germline CDR1 MDHEN, CDR2 SYDVKM. Germline trimming cut 4 bases from V and 2 bases from J; bases unmatched to any gene: 14. CDR3 length: 18 residues. The CDR3 here is CASSSPRGGGETYNEQFF. CDR3 DNA: TGTGCCAGCAGTTCCCCTCGCGGTGGGGGGGAAACCTACAATGAGCAGTTCTTC.

The chain couples TRBV4-3 to TRBJ1-2; D perhaps matches TRBD1 (5 bases). Germline V gives CDR1 LGHNA, CDR2 YSLEER. This CDR3 comprises 14 residues. The germline V and J ends were trimmed by 4 bases and 4 bases, with 13 bases remaining between them. CDR3 loop: CASSPSQQAYGYTF. Here the CDR3 DNA reads TGCGCCAGCAGCCCCTCTCAACAGGCCTATGGCTACACCTTC.

The chain has TRBV28 and TRBJ2-7; the D is unclear. V was cut by 2 bases and J by 8 bases, with 16 bases left in between. CDR3 length: 14 residues. CDR1 MDHEN and CDR2 SYDVKM come from the germline V gene. The CDR3 DNA reads as TGTGCCAGCAGTTTAGAATTGTTCCCAGGACAGCAGTACGTC. Its protein is CASSLELFPGQQYV.

The chain carries TRBV3-1 and TRBJ2-5; 7 nucleotides agree with TRBD2. The CDR3 is 15 amino acids. CDR1 is LGHDT and CDR2 is YNNKEL in the germline V gene (reference sequence). With 4 bases clipped from V and 5 bases from J, the junction kept 10 bases outside the gene matches. CDR3 coding DNA: TGTGCCAGCAGCCTCCCATGGGGAGGGCCTGAGACCCAGTACTTC. Its translation: CASSLPWGGPETQYF.

V gene TRBV27 combines with J gene TRBJ2-1, with a tentative D call TRBD2 (6 bases). Trimming stripped 4 bases from V and 0 bases from J, with 13 bases between. CDR3 length: 16 amino acids. CDR1 and CDR2 from the germline V gene are MNHEY and SMNVEV (reference sequence). The CDR3 nucleotides are TGTGCCAGCAGTTCCCGACTAGTTTCCTCCTACAATGAGCAGTTCTTC. It codes for CASSSRLVSSYNEQFF.

This clonotype appeared a few times. The chain uses TRBV19 and TRBJ1-5; D is undetermined. The CDR3 is 13 residues long. V was cut by 5 bases and J by 7 bases, with 12 bases left in between. Looked up from germline, CDR1 is LNHDA and CDR2 is SQIVND (reference sequence). DNA for the CDR3: TGTGCCAGTAGTGCCGGGGTGAGACAGCCCCAGCATTTT. Protein product: CASSAGVRQPQHF.

The chain couples TRBV6-2 or TRBV6-3 to TRBJ2-7; 7 nucleotides align to TRBD2. The germline CDR1 and CDR2 sequences are MNHEY and SVGEGT. Trimming took 11 bases from V and 2 from J; bases not matched to a gene: 9. CDR3 size: 13 residues. The CDR3 DNA reads as TGTGCCGCCAGCACTGGGGGGGCCTACGAGCAGTACGTC. As protein: CAASTGGAYEQYV.

This clonotype was detected a few times. The chain joins TRBV7-8 to TRBJ2-7; D not certain. CDR1 SGHVS and CDR2 FQNEAQ come from the germline V gene. The germline V and J ends were trimmed by 6 bases and 0 bases, with 18 bases remaining between them. This CDR3 has 16 residues. In nucleotides, the CDR3 is TGTGCCAGCAGTCCAGCCACGGGCACGAGCTCCTACGAGCAGTACGTC. Its protein is CASSPATGTSSYEQYV.

This clonotype has just a few counts. J is TRBJ1-3 and V is TRBV12-3 or TRBV12-4, with D tentatively TRBD1 (6 bases). V was shortened by 4 bases and J by 3 bases, with 10 bases between the two germline ends. The length of the CDR3 is 14 residues. CDR3 protein: CASSYRALGNTIYF. CDR3 in DNA: TGTGCCAGCAGTTACAGGGCTCTTGGAAACACCATATATTTT.

This clonotype was counted between two and nine times. J is TRBJ2-3 and V is TRBV12-3 or TRBV12-4, with TRBD2 matching over 12 bases. V lost 2 bases, J lost 6 bases, and 6 bases stayed unmatched. The CDR3 runs to 16 residues. CDR3 nucleotides: TGTGCCAGCAGTTTAAGACTAGCGGGGGTAGTCGATACGCAGTATTTT. Translated: CASSLRLAGVVDTQYF.

The rearrangement uses TRBV6-2 or TRBV6-3 and TRBJ2-2; D is unresolved. The V gene's germline CDR1 is MNHEY and CDR2 SVGEGT. V dropped 4 bases and J dropped 1 base, with 13 bases sitting between them. The CDR3 is 16 amino acids. In nucleotides, the CDR3 is TGTGCCAGCAGTTCTCCCGCCGCCAGGAACACCGGGGAGCTGTTTTTT. Translation gives CASSSPAARNTGELFF.

This clonotype occurred a few times. The rearrangement links TRBV6-1 to TRBJ2-2, with 7 positions matching TRBD2. The CDR3 is 16 amino acids. The germline gives CDR1 MNHNS, CDR2 SASEGT. V lost 10 bases, J lost 6 bases, and 17 bases stayed unmatched. The CDR3 nucleotides are TGTGCCACCAGATGGGGGGGGAGCGTAGTTGCCGGGGAGCTGTTTTTT. Its protein product is CATRWGGSVVAGELFF.

This clonotype was recorded a few times. V gene TRBV5-6 combines with J gene TRBJ2-1, with a weak D call TRBD2 (6 bases). The CDR3 runs to 14 residues. CDR1 is SGHDT, CDR2 YYEEEE, per germline. V was cut by 4 bases and J by 8 bases, with 16 bases left in between. The CDR3 loop reads CASSRPGGGDEQFF. The CDR3 DNA reads as TGTGCCAGCAGCCGTCCCGGGGGAGGCGATGAGCAGTTCTTC.

This clonotype has more than one count but fewer than ten. The V and J genes are TRBV10-3 and TRBJ2-7, with D unresolved. CDR3 length: 13 residues. The germline gives CDR1 ENHRY, CDR2 SYGVKD. Trimming removed 6 bases from V and 2 bases from J, with 11 bases in between. The CDR3 is CAIRDGRTYEQYV. The CDR3 coding sequence is TGTGCCATCAGGGACGGAAGAACCTACGAGCAGTACGTC.

The rearrangement joins TRBV5-1 to TRBJ2-2, with D possibly being TRBD2 (5 bases). The V end lost 8 bases, the J end lost 6 bases, and 23 bases lay between the germline ends. The CDR3 extends over 16 amino acids. Germline V gene sequence: CDR1 SGHRS, CDR2 YFSETQ. CDR3 sequence: CASTPSRVHSAGELFF. CDR3 DNA: TGCGCCAGTACGCCGTCGCGGGTCCATAGCGCCGGGGAGCTGTTTTTT. Together with reference TRBV5-1 and TRBJ2-2, the CDR3 gives the full variable domain: KAGVTQTPRYLIKTRGQQVTLSCSPISGHRSVSWYQQTPGQGLQFLFEYFSETQRNKGNFPGRFSGRQFSNSRSEMNVSTLELGDSALYLCASTPSRVHSAGELFFGEGSRLTVL.

The rearrangement uses TRBV6-2 or TRBV6-3 and TRBJ1-1; D unresolved. In germline, CDR1 is MNHEY, CDR2 SVGEGT. This CDR3 region has 13 residues. The V end lost 6 bases, the J end lost 0 bases, and 8 bases lay between the germline ends. DNA for the CDR3: TGTGCCAGCAGACAGACCCTGAACACTGAAGCTTTCTTT. Its protein product is CASRQTLNTEAFF.

V gene TRBV29-1 combines with J gene TRBJ2-1, with TRBD2 matching 9 bases. CDR3 length: 14 residues. J was trimmed by 5 bases and V by 6 bases; bases with no gene match: 8. Germline CDR1 and CDR2: SQVTM and ANQGSEA. The CDR3 loop is CSVPQRGVHNEQFF. The CDR3 coding sequence is TGCAGCGTGCCTCAGCGGGGGGTACACAATGAGCAGTTCTTC.

The chain has TRBV5-1 and TRBJ2-7, with D perhaps given as TRBD1 or TRBD2 (7 bases each). CDR3 length equals 15 residues. Germline CDR1 and CDR2: SGHRS and YFSETQ. Trimming shortened V by 3 bases and J by 2 bases, and 15 bases separated the two germline ends. The CDR3 is CASSSQQGTTYEQYF. The DNA for the CDR3 is TGCGCCAGCAGCTCGCAACAGGGGACTACCTACGAGCAGTACTTC.